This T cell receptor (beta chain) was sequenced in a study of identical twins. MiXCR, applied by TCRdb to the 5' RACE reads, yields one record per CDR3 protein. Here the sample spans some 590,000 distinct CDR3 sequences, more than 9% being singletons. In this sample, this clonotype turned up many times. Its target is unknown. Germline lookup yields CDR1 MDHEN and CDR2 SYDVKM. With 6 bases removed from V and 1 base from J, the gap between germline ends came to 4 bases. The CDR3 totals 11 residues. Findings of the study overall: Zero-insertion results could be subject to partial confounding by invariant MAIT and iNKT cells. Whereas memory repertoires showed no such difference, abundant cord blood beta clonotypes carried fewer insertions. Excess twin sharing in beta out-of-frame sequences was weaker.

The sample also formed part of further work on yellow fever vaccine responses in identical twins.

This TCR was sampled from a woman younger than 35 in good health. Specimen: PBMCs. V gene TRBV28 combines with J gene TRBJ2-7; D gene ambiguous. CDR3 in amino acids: CASRGSYEQYF. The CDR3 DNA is TGTGCCAGCAGAGGGTCCTACGAGCAGTACTTC.